One T cell receptor (beta chain) is described in this entry. Its antigen is still unknown. 5' RACE that incorporated UMI labels was used to prepare the TRB cDNA libraries. Following a re-call of the 5' RACE reads, TCRdb has one entry per CDR3 protein and lacks DNA. The sample table sets out about 82,000 distinct CDR3 sequences. These data originate in a study of CXCR3-negative and CXCR3-positive naive CD8 T cells. Regarding the study as a whole: CXCR3-positive naive cells had more hydrophobic TRB CDR3s than CXCR3-negative naive cells.

CDR1 is SGHRS and CDR2 is YFSETQ in the germline V gene. This CDR3 region has 15 residues. The TCR comes from a human donor in good health. Some clones in this sample may be carry-over from other donors' samples. Sequences were obtained from naive CXCR3- CD8+ T cells from blood. Subset here: CD45RO-CCR7+CD27+CD95- naive CD8+ T cells lacking CXCR3 (TNR3-). V gene TRBV5-1 combines with J gene TRBJ2-7; TCRdb selects TRBD1, and the lack of DNA leaves this call unchecked. This CDR3 is CASSLVGTGVYEQYF.